This entry lists 20 T cell receptor beta chains sequenced from one sample in a study of blood T cell repertoires in COVID-19. TCRdb keeps only in-frame clones here, not all; method: immunoSEQ multiplex PCR. The data contain under 85,000 clones, about 81% of them singletons. Material: peripheral blood. The receptors here all came from a man older than 75 with acute or convalescent COVID-19.

CDR3 loop: CASSLLGDYGYTF. The CDR3 nucleotides are TGTGCCAGCAGCTTATTGGGCGACTATGGCTACACCTTC. This sequence joins TRBV7-2 and TRBJ1-2; D unclear. Germline assignment: CDR1 SGHTA and CDR2 FQGNSA. This CDR3 has 13 residues. Trimming shortened V by 2 bases and J by 3 bases, and 7 bases separated the two germline ends.

This clone was seen just once. This sequence joins TRBV28 and TRBJ1-2; D is ambiguous. This CDR3 spans 12 amino acids. Germline CDR1 is MDHEN and CDR2 is SYDVKM. Trimming took off 6 bases at V and 8 bases at J, with 13 bases between the two ends. The CDR3 region has the DNA TGTGCCAGCAGAGTCCCCCGGTCAGGCTACACCTTC. Translated, it gives CASRVPRSGYTF.

The chain is built from TRBV19 and TRBJ1-5; 7 positions match TRBD1. The CDR3 is 14 amino acids. Germline lookup yields CDR1 LNHDA and CDR2 SQIVND (reference sequence). The V segment lost 5 bases and the J segment 6 bases; nucleotides outside the gene matches: 7. Written as DNA, the CDR3 is TGTGCCAGTAGTTTCCAAGGGGGCCGTCAGCCCCAGCATTTT. Residues: CASSFQGGRQPQHF.

The chain couples TRBV7-2 to TRBJ1-6, with D tentatively TRBD1 (5 bases). Per the germline V gene, CDR1 is SGHTA and CDR2 is FQGNSA. Deletions cut 3 bases from V and 10 bases from J, with 16 bases between. There are 15 residues in the CDR3. DNA of the CDR3: TGTGCCAGCAGCTTTAGGATAGGGGAAGTATCACCCCTCCACTTT. This gives the protein CASSFRIGEVSPLHF.

The chain carries TRBV6-2 or TRBV6-3 and TRBJ2-3, with D possibly matching TRBD2 (5 bases). Trimming removed 4 bases at V and 0 bases at J, with 11 bases between. The CDR3 runs 15 residues. CDR1 is MNHEY, CDR2 SVGEGT, per germline. This chain's CDR3 is CASSLPAASTDTQYF. For the CDR3, the DNA is TGTGCCAGCAGTTTGCCAGCGGCGAGCACAGATACGCAGTATTTT.

This clone was picked up one time. CDR3 sequence: CASSLLAGGVNEQFF. In DNA, the CDR3 is TGTGCCAGCAGCTTGCTAGCGGGAGGGGTGAATGAGCAGTTCTTC. The chain carries TRBV7-9 and TRBJ2-1, with 12 bases fitting TRBD2. CDR1 and CDR2 (germline): SEHNR, FQNEAQ (reference sequence). The CDR3 covers 15 residues. With 3 bases clipped from V and 7 bases from J, the junction kept 4 bases outside the gene matches.

The gene calls are TRBV5-4 and TRBJ1-2, with 7 bases matching TRBD1. The CDR3 covers 13 residues. V dropped 0 bases and J dropped 5; count of bases not matched to a gene: 1. CDR1 SGHNT and CDR2 YYREEE come from the germline V gene (reference sequence). The chain's CDR3 is CASSLGRGYGYTF. CDR3 in DNA: TGTGCCAGCAGCTTGGGCAGGGGGTATGGCTACACCTTC. Full variable domain (remainder filled in from reference TRBV5-4 and TRBJ1-2): ETGVTQSPTHLIKTRGQQVTLRCSSQSGHNTVSWYQQALGQGPQFIFQYYREEENGRGNFPPRFSGLQFPNYSSELNVNALELDDSALYLCASSLGRGYGYTFGSGTRLTVV.

The chain links TRBV6-7 to TRBJ2-2; D possibly corresponds to TRBD1 (5 bases). TRBV6-7 is an ORF; its function is uncertain. V was cut by 4 bases and J by 0 bases, with 18 bases left in between. The CDR3 sequence is 18 residues long. CDR3 nucleotide sequence: TGTGCCAGCAGTTTCGGACAACTTGGGGATTCGAACACCGGGGAGCTGTTTTTT. Its translation: CASSFGQLGDSNTGELFF.

The sample holds one count of this clone. The CDR3 DNA follows: TGTGCCAGCAGACGGGTTGGAACGAACACTGAAGCTTTCTTT. As protein: CASRRVGTNTEAFF. This chain uses TRBV6-5 with TRBJ1-1; D is undetermined. The CDR3 sequence is 14 residues long. CDR1 and CDR2 from the germline V gene are MNHEY and SVGAGI. Between the trimmed V and J ends, which lost 6 bases and 1 base, there was a span of 12 bases.

V usage is TRBV7-2 and J usage is TRBJ2-5; D call uncertain. V was trimmed by 6 bases and J by 5 bases, leaving 10 bases between them. Germline values: CDR1 SGHTA, CDR2 FQGNSA. This CDR3 spans 12 amino acids. DNA for the CDR3: TGTGCCAGCAGACCTGATCAGGAGACCCAGTACTTC. Its protein is CASRPDQETQYF.

CDR3 amino acids: CASSIGGGYEQYF. The CDR3 coding sequence is TGTGCCAGTAGTATTGGGGGGGGCTACGAGCAGTACTTC. The chain combines TRBV19 with TRBJ2-7; the match to TRBD2 covers 7 bases. The CDR3 length is 13 residues. Germline lookup yields CDR1 LNHDA and CDR2 SQIVND (reference sequence). Losses at the gene ends were 3 bases for V and 3 bases for J; bases not matched to a gene: 2.

This clone has more than one count but fewer than ten. The gene calls are TRBV19 and TRBJ2-5; 9 nucleotides agree with TRBD2. V shed 4 bases and J 5 bases; nucleotides not matched to a gene: 2. The germline CDR1 and CDR2 sequences are LNHDA and SQIVND (reference sequence). The CDR3 extends over 13 amino acids. This chain's CDR3 is CASSRLAEETQYF. In DNA form, the CDR3 reads TGTGCCAGTAGTAGACTAGCGGAGGAGACCCAGTACTTC.

The chain combines TRBV11-3 with TRBJ2-2, with D possibly being TRBD1 (6 bases). Germline V lookup: CDR1 SGHNT, CDR2 YENEEA. The CDR3 loop spans 17 amino acids. Trimming cost V 2 bases and J 3 bases, with 16 bases left between them. CDR3 residues: CASSLSPTGLDTGELFF. The CDR3 nucleotides are TGTGCCAGCAGCTTAAGTCCCACAGGGCTGGACACCGGGGAGCTGTTTTTT.

The gene calls are TRBV7-2 and TRBJ2-1; a weak D match, TRBD2 (5 bases). V dropped 4 bases and J dropped 10 bases, with 17 bases sitting between them. Germline lookup yields CDR1 SGHTA and CDR2 FQGNSA. This CDR3 has 14 amino acids. This CDR3 reads CASSSSWAPGEQFF. CDR3 bases: TGTGCCAGCAGCTCTTCGTGGGCCCCGGGGGAGCAGTTCTTC.

This clone was detected a few times. The V call is TRBV7-2, the J call TRBJ2-5; 8 bases line up with TRBD1. Germline V gene sequence: CDR1 SGHTA, CDR2 FQGNSA. The CDR3 runs 14 residues. The junction had 7 bases not matched to a gene; V was cut back by 5 bases and J by 5 bases. CDR3: CASSRDRGWETQYF. DNA for the CDR3: TGTGCCAGCAGCAGAGACAGGGGCTGGGAGACCCAGTACTTC. The full variable domain, rest sourced from reference TRBV7-2 and TRBJ2-5, is GAGVSQSPSNKVTEKGKDVELRCDPISGHTALYWYRQSLGQGLEFLIYFQGNSAPDKSGLPSDRFSAERTGGSVSTLTIQRTQQEDSAVYLCASSRDRGWETQYFGPGTRLLVL.

This chain links TRBV5-1 with TRBJ2-3; D perhaps matches TRBD2 (6 bases). Per germline, CDR1 SGHRS and CDR2 YFSETQ. The length of the CDR3 is 16 residues. The V and J ends lost 5 bases and 0 bases respectively, with 16 bases between them. The CDR3 DNA sequence: TGCGCCAGCAGATTTCAGGGAGGAGGTAGCACAGATACGCAGTATTTT. It is translated as CASRFQGGGSTDTQYF.

The chain employs TRBV19 and TRBJ1-5; unclear D gene. This CDR3 is 13 amino acids long. V lost 3 bases and J 3 bases, leaving 6 bases between the germline ends. CDR1 and CDR2 (germline): LNHDA, SQIVND (reference sequence). CDR3 in amino acids: CASSMGLNQPQHF. In DNA, the CDR3 is TGTGCCAGTAGTATGGGCCTCAATCAGCCCCAGCATTTT.

The chain uses TRBV7-9 and TRBJ2-4; 14 bases are a match to TRBD2. Germline lookup yields CDR1 SEHNR and CDR2 FQNEAQ (reference sequence). The CDR3 contains 15 residues. With 5 bases clipped from V and 5 bases from J, the junction kept 2 bases outside the gene matches. The CDR3 DNA follows: TGTGCCAGCAGCCCGGGACTAGCGGGAGAAAACATTCAGTACTTC. Residues: CASSPGLAGENIQYF.

The CDR3 nucleotides are TGTGCCAGCAGTCACTCGACAGGGATGTCAGGCCAGCCCCAGCATTTT. This encodes CASSHSTGMSGQPQHF. The chain combines TRBV7-8 with TRBJ1-5; 7 bases match TRBD1. The CDR3 runs 16 residues. J gave up 7 bases and V 6 bases, and 15 bases lay outside the gene matches. The germline gives CDR1 SGHVS, CDR2 FQNEAQ.

The V call is TRBV6-5, the J call TRBJ1-6; 8 bases match TRBD1. J lost 17 bases, V lost 0 bases, and 6 bases had no gene match. This CDR3 comprises 13 residues. Looked up from germline, CDR1 is MNHEY and CDR2 is SVGAGI. In DNA, the CDR3 is TGTGCCAGCAGTTACTCCGACAGGGGACTCGTCCACTTT. The encoded protein is CASSYSDRGLVHF.